Following are 20 T cell receptor beta chains from one sample sequenced in a study of naive and memory T cell subsets. The beta constant-region primer was an equimolar mix of two oligonucleotides covering TRBC1 and TRBC2. Four rounds of PCR amplified the ligated cDNA using nested alpha and beta constant-region primers plus SP2. TCRdb fed the UMI-ligation and nested PCR reads into MiXCR, producing one record per CDR3 protein. The data contain roughly 10,000 distinct CDR3 sequences, about 6% of them singletons. Sequences were obtained from CD4+ TEMRA cells from blood. Specified subset: effector memory re-expressing CD45RA, CD45RA+ CD27-. Receptors were obtained from a human donor in good health.

This clonotype was seen at least ten times. The chain uses TRBV7-8 and TRBJ1-1, with D perhaps matching TRBD1 (5 bases). Trimming shortened V by 1 base and J by 6 bases, and 12 bases separated the two germline ends. Germline-derived CDR1 and CDR2 are SGHVS and FQNEAQ. The CDR3 spans 14 residues. The CDR3 DNA reads TGTGCCAGCAGCTTAGTAATTATGGGGGCTGAAGCTTTCTTT. Translating it yields CASSLVIMGAEAFF.

This clonotype was seen many times. This sequence joins TRBV3-2 and TRBJ1-2; the D call of TRBD1 is as the table states it, not checked on the DNA. TRBV3-2 has pseudogene status. This CDR3 spans 13 amino acids. The CDR3 spells CASSQDRRGGYTF. The CDR3 coding sequence is TGTGCCAGCAGCCAAGATCGGCGGGGGGGCTACACCTTC.

Of note for this clonotype: This may be a read error: a much more frequent sequence differs by one nucleotide. No conserved phenylalanine or tryptophan is present at the end of the CDR3, so a read error is the likely explanation. The genes are TRBV6-2 or TRBV6-3 and TRBJ1-2; weak D call: TRBD1 (6 bases). The CDR3 has 11 amino acids. The germline V gene has CDR1 MNHEY and CDR2 SVGEGT. V was trimmed by 4 bases and J by 8 bases, leaving 8 bases between them. The CDR3 coding sequence is TGTGCCAGCAGTTTCAGGGGAGGCTACACCCTC. Encoded protein: CASSFRGGYTL.

This clonotype was found many times. The rearrangement uses TRBV27 and TRBJ2-7; D unclear. This CDR3 has 13 amino acids. CDR1 is MNHEY and CDR2 is SMNVEV in the germline V gene (reference sequence). The V end lost 0 bases, the J end lost 0 bases, and 3 bases lay between the germline ends. This CDR3 is CASSLSRSYEQYF. The CDR3 coding sequence is TGTGCCAGCAGTTTATCCCGCTCCTACGAGCAGTACTTC.

This clonotype showed up many times. The rearrangement links TRBV29-1 to TRBJ2-2; the D gene is possibly TRBD1 (6 bases). The CDR3 sequence is 13 residues long. Germline V gives CDR1 SQVTM, CDR2 ANQGSEA. The CDR3 spells CSDDRKNTGELFF. CDR3 DNA sequence: TGCAGTGACGACAGGAAGAACACCGGGGAGCTGTTTTTT.

Many counts were recorded for this clonotype. The chain uses TRBV6-1 and TRBJ2-7, with a possible D match to TRBD1 (5 bases). Germline V gene sequence: CDR1 MNHNS, CDR2 SASEGT. This CDR3 region has 14 residues. V lost 3 bases to trimming and J lost 1 base, with 10 bases between them. CDR3 sequence reads: CASSDGADSYEQYF. The CDR3 DNA sequence: TGTGCCAGCAGTGATGGGGCGGATTCCTACGAGCAGTACTTC.

In its sample, this clonotype was seen many times. The chain employs TRBV6-2 or TRBV6-3 and TRBJ2-7; 7 bases agree with TRBD1. Germline trimming cut 8 bases from V and 3 bases from J; bases unmatched to any gene: 7. This CDR3 comprises 13 residues. Per germline, CDR1 MNHEY and CDR2 SVGEGT. The CDR3 sequence is CASAETGRYEQYF. Written as DNA, the CDR3 is TGTGCCAGCGCCGAGACAGGGCGCTACGAGCAGTACTTC.

This clonotype was found many times. The genes are TRBV7-9 and TRBJ1-2, with 9 bases fitting TRBD1. The CDR3 is 15 amino acids. The ends lost 5 bases at V and 5 bases at J; junction bases unmatched: 9. In germline, CDR1 is SEHNR, CDR2 FQNEAQ (reference sequence). The CDR3 nucleotides read TGTGCCAGCAGCGACCGGGACAGGGTGGGATATGGCTACACCTTC. It codes for CASSDRDRVGYGYTF.

This clonotype showed up just a few times. The chain couples TRBV5-5 to TRBJ2-7; D unresolved. Trimming removed 3 bases from V and 2 bases from J, with 9 bases in between. This CDR3 is built from 13 residues. The germline CDR1 and CDR2 sequences are SGHKS and YYEKEE (reference sequence). The CDR3 spells CASSSPPTYEQYF. The CDR3 nucleotides read TGTGCCAGCAGCTCGCCCCCAACCTACGAGCAGTACTTC.

The genes are TRBV28 and TRBJ1-5; D uncertain. The CDR3 runs to 14 residues. V was cut by 8 bases and J by 7 bases, with 18 bases left in between. CDR1 is MDHEN, CDR2 SYDVKM, per germline. This CDR3 reads CASAQRARWQPQHF. The CDR3 nucleotides are TGTGCCAGCGCCCAGAGGGCGCGGTGGCAGCCCCAGCATTTT.

In this sample, this clonotype turned up many times. V gene TRBV5-1 combines with J gene TRBJ2-3; weak D call: TRBD2 (6 bases). Trimming shortened V by 7 bases and J by 6 bases, and 18 bases separated the two germline ends. Germline V gene lookup returns CDR1 SGHRS and CDR2 YFSETQ. CDR3 length: 14 residues. Here the CDR3 DNA reads TGCGCCAGCCTCCGGGACTCTGAGGCGGATACGCAGTATTTT. Amino acids: CASLRDSEADTQYF.

This clonotype was detected many times. The chain has TRBV2 and TRBJ2-2; tentative D call: TRBD1 (7 bases). The CDR3 contains 13 residues. V lost 8 bases and J lost 3, with 10 bases in between. CDR1 SNHLY and CDR2 FYNNEI come from the germline V gene. The CDR3 loop reads CASSRGDTGELFF. The CDR3 DNA is TGTGCCAGCTCCAGGGGGGACACCGGGGAGCTGTTTTTT.

At least ten counts were recorded for this clonotype. The chain uses TRBV27 and TRBJ2-3; D uncertain. The CDR3 consists of 14 residues. Trimming took off 7 bases at V and 0 bases at J, with 11 bases between the two ends. Germline values: CDR1 MNHEY, CDR2 SMNVEV (reference sequence). CDR3 loop: CASTPRTSTDTQYF. The CDR3 DNA is TGTGCCAGCACGCCCCGAACTAGCACAGATACGCAGTATTTT.

This chain connects TRBV12-3 or TRBV12-4 to TRBJ2-3, with D tentatively TRBD1 (6 bases). V gave up 7 bases and J gave up 0 bases, with 11 bases separating them. CDR3 size: 14 residues. The chain's CDR3 is CASNFRGSTDTQYF. The CDR3 DNA reads TGTGCCAGCAATTTCAGGGGTAGCACAGATACGCAGTATTTT.

This clonotype was counted at least ten times. V is TRBV3-1 and J is TRBJ2-7; D perhaps matches TRBD1 (6 bases). Between the trimmed V and J ends, which lost 4 bases and 1 base, there was a span of 14 bases. This CDR3 contains 15 residues. From germline, CDR1 is LGHDT and CDR2 YNNKEL (reference sequence). The CDR3 nucleotides read TGTGCCAGCAGCCTCTTCCCGGACAGTTCCTACGAGCAGTACTTC. Encoded protein: CASSLFPDSSYEQYF.

The sample holds many counts of this clonotype. The gene calls are TRBV28 and TRBJ1-4, with D possibly being TRBD1 (6 bases). Germline values: CDR1 MDHEN, CDR2 SYDVKM. V shed 6 bases and J shed 3 bases, with 11 bases lying between them. CDR3 size: 14 residues. The CDR3, as DNA: TGTGCCAGCAGCCCCGGACAGTCTAATGAAAAACTGTTTTTT. Protein: CASSPGQSNEKLFF.

The chain combines TRBV28 with TRBJ1-2; D remains ambiguous. The CDR3 spans 11 residues. Germline V gene data show CDR1 as MDHEN and CDR2 as SYDVKM. V lost 4 bases and J 1 base, leaving 1 base between the germline ends. CDR3 nucleotides: TGTGCCAGCAGTTATAACTATGGCTACACCTTC. Translated: CASSYNYGYTF.

This clonotype has ten or more counts. The gene calls are TRBV20-1 and TRBJ1-2, with 7 bases matching TRBD1. The length of the CDR3 is 17 residues. The V segment lost 5 bases and the J segment 7 bases; nucleotides outside the gene matches: 22. Germline lookup yields CDR1 DFQATT and CDR2 SNEGSKA (reference sequence). The CDR3 loop is CSAPPPTGPEVAFGYTF. The CDR3 DNA reads as TGCAGTGCTCCACCCCCGACAGGGCCCGAAGTTGCTTTTGGCTACACCTTC.

This clonotype has a count of ten or more. The V and J genes are TRBV11-2 and TRBJ2-4; TRBD2 matches at 12 bases. The junction had 11 bases not matched to a gene; V was cut back by 4 bases and J by 1 base. Per germline, CDR1 SGHAT and CDR2 FQNNGV. The CDR3 loop spans 19 amino acids. DNA of the CDR3: TGTGCCAGCAGCTCAAGACTAGCGGGAGAAAAGGGGGCCAAAAACATTCAGTACTTC. It is translated as CASSSRLAGEKGAKNIQYF. Drawing the rest from reference TRBV11-2 and TRBJ2-4, the complete variable domain is EAGVAQSPRYKIIEKRQSVAFWCNPISGHATLYWYQQILGQGPKLLIQFQNNGVVDDSQLPKDRFSAERLKGVDSTLKIQPAKLEDSAVYLCASSSRLAGEKGAKNIQYFGAGTRLSVL.

This clonotype occurred a few times. CDR3 residues: CASTVSWVPGELFF. For the CDR3, the DNA is TGTGCCAGCACCGTTAGTTGGGTCCCCGGGGAGCTGTTTTTT. The chain carries TRBV9 and TRBJ2-2; no firm D call. Germline V gene sequence: CDR1 SGDLS, CDR2 YYNGEE. Trimming removed 6 bases at V and 6 bases at J, with 15 bases between. The CDR3 loop spans 14 amino acids.